Given below is one T cell receptor beta chain in context. V lost 4 bases and J lost 4; bases outside the gene matches: 10. The CDR3 loop spans 15 amino acids. From germline, CDR1 is SGDLS and CDR2 YYNGEE. The entry originates in a study of blood T cell repertoires in COVID-19. Method: immunoSEQ multiplex PCR; TCRdb's copy keeps in-frame clones and lacks some. The sample shows roughly 330,000 clones, about 87% of them seen only once. Sequencing used PBMCs or T cells enriched from blood (not recorded which). The J gene is TRBJ1-1, the V gene TRBV9, with 7 bases fitting TRBD1. This sequence originates from a man under 40 who had recovered from COVID-19. The CDR3 here is CASSPYRGGATEAFF. The CDR3 DNA reads TGTGCCAGCAGCCCTTACAGGGGAGGAGCCACTGAAGCTTTCTTT.